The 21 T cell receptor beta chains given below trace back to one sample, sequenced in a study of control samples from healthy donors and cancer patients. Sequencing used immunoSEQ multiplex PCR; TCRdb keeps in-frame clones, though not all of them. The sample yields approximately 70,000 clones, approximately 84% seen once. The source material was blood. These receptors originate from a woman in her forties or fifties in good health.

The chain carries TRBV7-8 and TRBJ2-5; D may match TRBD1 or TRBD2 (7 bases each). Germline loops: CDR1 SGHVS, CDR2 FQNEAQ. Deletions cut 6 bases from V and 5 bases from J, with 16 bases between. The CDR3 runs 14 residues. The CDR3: CASRFRGGGETQYF. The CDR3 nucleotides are TGTGCCAGCAGGTTCAGGGGGGGCGGTGAGACCCAGTACTTC. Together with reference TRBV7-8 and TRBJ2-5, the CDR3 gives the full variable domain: GAGVSQSPRYKVAKRGQDVALRCDPISGHVSLFWYQQALGQGPEFLTYFQNEAQLDKSGLPSDRFFAERPEGSVSTLKIQRTQQEDSAVYLCASRFRGGGETQYFGPGTRLLVL.

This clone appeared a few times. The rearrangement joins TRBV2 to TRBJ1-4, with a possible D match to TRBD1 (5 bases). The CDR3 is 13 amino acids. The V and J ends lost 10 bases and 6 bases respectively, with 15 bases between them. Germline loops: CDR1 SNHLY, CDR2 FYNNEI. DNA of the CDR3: TGTGCCACCCGAGGGTGGGGGGATGAAAAACTGTTTTTT. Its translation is CATRGWGDEKLFF.

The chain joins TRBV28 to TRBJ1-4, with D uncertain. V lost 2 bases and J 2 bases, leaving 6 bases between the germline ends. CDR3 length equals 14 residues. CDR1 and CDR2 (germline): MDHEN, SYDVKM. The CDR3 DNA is TGTGCCAGCAGTTTACCCAGGACTAATGAAAAACTGTTTTTT. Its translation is CASSLPRTNEKLFF.

Here the CDR3 reads CASSAGGAYQPQHF. CDR3 DNA sequence: TGTGCCAGCAGTGCAGGGGGCGCCTATCAGCCCCAGCATTTT. The chain links TRBV6-6 to TRBJ1-5; TRBD1 matches at 8 bases. CDR3 length: 14 residues. The germline gives CDR1 MNHNY, CDR2 SVGAGI (reference sequence). V was clipped by 5 bases and J by 5 bases; unmatched bases: 5.

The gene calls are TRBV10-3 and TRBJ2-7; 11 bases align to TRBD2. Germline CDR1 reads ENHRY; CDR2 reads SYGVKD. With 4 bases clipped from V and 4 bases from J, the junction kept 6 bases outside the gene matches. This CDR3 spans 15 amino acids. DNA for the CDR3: TGTGCCATCAGTGCTGTTCTAGCGGGAGGATACGAGCAGTACTTC. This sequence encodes CAISAVLAGGYEQYF.

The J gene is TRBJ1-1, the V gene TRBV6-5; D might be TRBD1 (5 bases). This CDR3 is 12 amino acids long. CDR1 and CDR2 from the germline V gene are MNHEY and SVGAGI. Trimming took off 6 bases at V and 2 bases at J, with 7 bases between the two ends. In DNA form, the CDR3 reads TGTGCCAGCAGCCGGACAAACACTGAAGCTTTCTTT. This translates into CASSRTNTEAFF.

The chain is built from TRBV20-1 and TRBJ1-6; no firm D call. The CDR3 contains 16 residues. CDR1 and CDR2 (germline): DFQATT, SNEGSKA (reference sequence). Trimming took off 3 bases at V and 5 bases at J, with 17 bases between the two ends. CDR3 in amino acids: CSASPMSGMNNSPLHF. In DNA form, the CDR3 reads TGCAGTGCTAGTCCCATGTCGGGGATGAATAATTCACCCCTCCACTTT.

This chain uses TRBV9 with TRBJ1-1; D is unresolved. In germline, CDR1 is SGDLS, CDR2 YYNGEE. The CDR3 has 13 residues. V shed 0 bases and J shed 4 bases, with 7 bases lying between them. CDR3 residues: CASSVGPGTEAFF. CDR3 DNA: TGTGCCAGCAGCGTAGGTCCGGGCACTGAAGCTTTCTTT.

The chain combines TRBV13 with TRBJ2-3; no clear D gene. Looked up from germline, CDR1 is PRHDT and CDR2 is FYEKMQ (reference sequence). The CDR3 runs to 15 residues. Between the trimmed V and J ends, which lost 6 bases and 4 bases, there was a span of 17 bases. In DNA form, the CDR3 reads TGTGCCAGCAGTTCCGACTCGTCTGGAGCAGATACGCAGTATTTT. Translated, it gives CASSSDSSGADTQYF.

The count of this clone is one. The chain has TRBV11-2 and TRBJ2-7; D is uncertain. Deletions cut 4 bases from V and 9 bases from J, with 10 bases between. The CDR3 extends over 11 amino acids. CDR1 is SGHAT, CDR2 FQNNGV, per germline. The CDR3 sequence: CASSWEAAQYF. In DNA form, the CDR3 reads TGTGCCAGCAGCTGGGAAGCTGCGCAGTACTTC. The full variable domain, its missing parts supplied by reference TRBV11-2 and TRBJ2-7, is EAGVAQSPRYKIIEKRQSVAFWCNPISGHATLYWYQQILGQGPKLLIQFQNNGVVDDSQLPKDRFSAERLKGVDSTLKIQPAKLEDSAVYLCASSWEAAQYFGPGTRLTVT.

CDR3 coding DNA: TGTGCCAGCAGCCCCGTGGCTAGCGGGAGGGATGAGCAGTTCTTC. It is translated as CASSPVASGRDEQFF. The chain carries TRBV6-5 and TRBJ2-1; TRBD2 matches 12 bases. V gave up 6 bases and J gave up 8 bases; unmatched junction bases: 8. This CDR3 has 15 residues. From germline, CDR1 is MNHEY and CDR2 SVGAGI.

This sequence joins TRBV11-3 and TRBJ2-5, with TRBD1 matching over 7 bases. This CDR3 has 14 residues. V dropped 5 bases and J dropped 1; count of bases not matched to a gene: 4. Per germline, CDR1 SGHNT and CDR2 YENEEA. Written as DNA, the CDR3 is TGTGCCAGCAGCCCACGGACAGGCCAAGAGACCCAGTACTTC. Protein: CASSPRTGQETQYF.

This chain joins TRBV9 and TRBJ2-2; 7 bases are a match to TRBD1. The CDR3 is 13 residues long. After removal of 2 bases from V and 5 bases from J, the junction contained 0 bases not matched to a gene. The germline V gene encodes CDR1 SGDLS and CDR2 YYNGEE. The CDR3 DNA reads TGTGCCAGCAGCGTGACAGGGACCGGGGAGCTGTTTTTT. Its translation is CASSVTGTGELFF. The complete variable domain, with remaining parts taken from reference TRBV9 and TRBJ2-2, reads DSGVTQTPKHLITATGQRVTLRCSPRSGDLSVYWYQQSLDQGLQFLIQYYNGEERAKGNILERFSAQQFPDLHSELNLSSLELGDSALYFCASSVTGTGELFFGEGSRLTVL.

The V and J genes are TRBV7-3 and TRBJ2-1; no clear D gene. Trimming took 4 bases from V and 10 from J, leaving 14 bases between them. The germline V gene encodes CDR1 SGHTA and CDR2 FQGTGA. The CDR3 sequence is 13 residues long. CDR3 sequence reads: CASSSRRYSEQFF. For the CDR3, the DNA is TGTGCCAGCAGCTCACGGAGATATTCAGAGCAGTTCTTC.

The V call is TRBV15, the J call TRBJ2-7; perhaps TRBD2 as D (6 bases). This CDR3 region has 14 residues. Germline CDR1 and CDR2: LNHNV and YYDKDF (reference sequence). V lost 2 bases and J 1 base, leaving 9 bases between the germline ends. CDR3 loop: CATSRYGTSYEQYF. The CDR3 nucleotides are TGTGCCACCAGCAGATACGGGACTTCCTACGAGCAGTACTTC.

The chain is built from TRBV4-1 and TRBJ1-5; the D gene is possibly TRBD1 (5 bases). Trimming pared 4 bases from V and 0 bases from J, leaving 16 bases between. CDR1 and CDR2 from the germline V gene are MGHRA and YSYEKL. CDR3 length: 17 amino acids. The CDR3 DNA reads TGCGCCAGCAGCCCATTAAGCGGGGGGTATAGCAATCAGCCCCAGCATTTT. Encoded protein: CASSPLSGGYSNQPQHF.

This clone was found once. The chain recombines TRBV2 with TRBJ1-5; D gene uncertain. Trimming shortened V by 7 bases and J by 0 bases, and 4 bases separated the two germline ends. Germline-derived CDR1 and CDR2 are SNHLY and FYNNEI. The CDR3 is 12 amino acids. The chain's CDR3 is CASTNSNQPQHF. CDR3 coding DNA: TGTGCCAGCACTAATAGCAATCAGCCCCAGCATTTT.

The CDR3 DNA sequence: TGTGCCAGCCGGATGGGAGCCGGGGAGCTGTTTTTT. This codes for CASRMGAGELFF. The gene calls are TRBV5-4 and TRBJ2-2; D possibly corresponds to TRBD2 (5 bases). Looked up from germline, CDR1 is SGHNT and CDR2 is YYREEE (reference sequence). The CDR3 length is 12 residues. The V and J ends lost 7 bases and 6 bases respectively, with 10 bases between them.

As DNA, the CDR3 is TGTGCCAGCAGCTTCCGGCGAGCGGACACAGATACGCAGTATTTT. Translation gives CASSFRRADTDTQYF. The rearrangement joins TRBV7-3 to TRBJ2-3; the D gene is possibly TRBD2 (5 bases). Trimming removed 3 bases from V and 2 bases from J, with 12 bases in between. The CDR3 has 15 amino acids. Germline V gene data show CDR1 as SGHTA and CDR2 as FQGTGA. Full variable domain (rest looked up from reference TRBV7-3 and TRBJ2-3): GAGVSQTPSNKVTEKGKYVELRCDPISGHTALYWYRQSLGQGPEFLIYFQGTGAADDSGLPNDRFFAVRPEGSVSTLKIQRTERGDSAVYLCASSFRRADTDTQYFGPGTRLTVL.

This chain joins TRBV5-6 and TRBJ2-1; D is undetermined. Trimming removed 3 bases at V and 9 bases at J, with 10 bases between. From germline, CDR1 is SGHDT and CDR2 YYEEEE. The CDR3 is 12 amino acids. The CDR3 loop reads CASSSFVTEQFF. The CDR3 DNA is TGTGCCAGCAGCTCTTTTGTAACTGAGCAGTTCTTC.

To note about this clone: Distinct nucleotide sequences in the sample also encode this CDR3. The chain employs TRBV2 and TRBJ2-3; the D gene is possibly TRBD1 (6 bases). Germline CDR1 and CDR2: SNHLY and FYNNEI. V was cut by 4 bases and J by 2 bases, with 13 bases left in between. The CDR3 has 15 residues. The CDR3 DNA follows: TGTGCCAGCAGTGTTGGAACAGGGACCACAGATACGCAGTATTTT. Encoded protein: CASSVGTGTTDTQYF.